A selection of T cell receptor beta chains follows, all from one sample in a study of shared clonotypes between healthy human individuals. The data were produced by immunoSEQ multiplex PCR, yet TCRdb's version contains in-frame clones alone and is incomplete. The data contain about 490,000 clones, 70% to 85% of them seen just once; the ten biggest clones take up over 9.5%. The sequenced material came from PBMCs. The receptors derive from a woman between 40 and 55 years old in good health. Some clones in this sample may be carry-over from other donors' samples. Both conserved end residues are part of each CDR3. Each record gives: clone size, J gene, V gene, D gene, CDR3 protein, CDR3 DNA. D genes are given only for firm matches. Clone size, where shown, is once, few, many, or a class for clones that have expanded.

NA | TRBJ2-1 | TRBV4-3 | TRBD1 | CASSQTGQGTNEQFF | TGCGCCAGCAGCCAGACGGGACAGGGGACGAATGAGCAGTTCTTC
NA | TRBJ1-2 | TRBV10-2 | TRBD1 | CASSESTGQGATF | TGCGCCAGCAGTGAGTCGACAGGACAGGGTGCCACCTTC
once | TRBJ2-5 | TRBV19 | NA | CASSMTEQETQYF | TGTGCCAGTAGTATGACAGAACAAGAGACCCAGTACTTC
NA | TRBJ2-1 | TRBV5-1 | TRBD2 | CASSLTSGSYEQFF | TGCGCCAGCAGCTTGACTAGCGGGAGTTATGAGCAGTTCTTC
NA | TRBJ2-3 | TRBV27 | TRBD1 | CASSFSTGADTQYF | TGTGCCAGCAGTTTTTCGACAGGGGCAGATACGCAGTATTTT
NA | TRBJ2-3 | TRBV6-1 | TRBD2 | CASRGAGGSTDTQYF | TGTGCCAGCAGGGGTGCGGGAGGTAGCACAGATACGCAGTATTTT
few | TRBJ1-2 | TRBV18 | NA | CASSPQNLGALPNYGYTF | TGTGCCAGCTCACCACAAAACTTGGGGGCGCTTCCTAACTATGGCTACACCTTC
NA | TRBJ1-4 | TRBV19 | TRBD1 | CATFGQGREKLFF | TGTGCCACCTTTGGACAGGGACGTGAAAAACTGTTTTTT
NA | TRBJ2-1 | TRBV20-1 | NA | CSAKGVYEQFF | TGCAGTGCTAAGGGGGTGTATGAGCAGTTCTTC
NA | TRBJ1-2 | TRBV6-5 | TRBD1 | CASSPEGAVYGYTF | TGTGCCAGCAGTCCCGAGGGGGCGGTCTATGGCTACACCTTC
once | TRBJ2-5 | TRBV30 | NA | CAWSVGLWYQETQYF | TGTGCCTGGAGTGTGGGACTTTGGTACCAAGAGACCCAGTACTTC
NA | TRBJ2-7 | TRBV5-6 | NA | CASSFGPYEQYF | TGTGCCAGCAGCTTCGGACCCTACGAGCAGTACTTC
once | TRBJ2-3 | TRBV7-2 | TRBD2 | CASSLVGLAGGSPDTQYF | TGTGCCAGCAGCTTAGTGGGACTAGCGGGAGGGAGCCCAGATACGCAGTATTTT
many | TRBJ2-1 | TRBV11-3 | NA | CASSLDWGSSYNEQFF | TGTGCCAGCAGCTTAGATTGGGGGAGCTCCTACAATGAGCAGTTCTTC
NA | TRBJ2-7 | TRBV6-1 | TRBD2 | CASSEAWTSDDYEQYF | TGTGCCAGCAGTGAAGCGTGGACTAGCGACGACTACGAGCAGTACTTC
NA | TRBJ2-3 | TRBV11-2 | TRBD1 | CASSARGGDRRDTQYF | TGTGCCAGCAGCGCCAGGGGCGGGGACAGGAGGGATACGCAGTATTTT
few | TRBJ1-5 | TRBV15 | NA | CATSTGTGSRNQPQHF | TGTGCCACCAGCACCGGGACGGGGAGTAGGAATCAGCCCCAGCATTTT
few | TRBJ1-1 | TRBV30 | TRBD1 | CAWNDRGWTEAFF | TGTGCCTGGAACGACAGGGGGTGGACTGAAGCTTTCTTT
NA | TRBJ2-7 | TRBV7-2 | NA | CASSRYREQYF | TGTGCCAGCAGCCGGTACAGGGAGCAGTACTTC
NA | TRBJ2-7 | TRBV11-1 | TRBD1 | CASSFELGQGDANEQYF | TGTGCCAGCAGCTTCGAATTGGGACAGGGGGACGCCAACGAGCAGTACTTC
NA | TRBJ2-2 | TRBV11-2 | NA | CASSLGVETGELFF | TGTGCCAGCAGCTTAGGGGTAGAGACCGGGGAGCTGTTTTTT
NA | TRBJ2-5 | TRBV7-9 | TRBD2 | CASSFTSGSQYQETQYF | TGTGCCAGCAGTTTTACTAGCGGGAGCCAGTACCAAGAGACCCAGTACTTC
NA | TRBJ2-1 | TRBV2 | NA | CASSEGQYNEQFF | TGTGCCAGCAGCGAGGGACAATACAATGAGCAGTTCTTC
NA | TRBJ2-1 | TRBV6-5 | NA | CASSYSASRRYNEQFF | TGTGCCAGCAGTTACTCGGCTAGCCGGCGTTACAATGAGCAGTTCTTC
NA | TRBJ2-7 | TRBV5-1 | TRBD2 | CASSRGTSGRAYEQYF | TGCGCCAGCAGCCGTGGGACTAGCGGGAGGGCCTACGAGCAGTACTTC
NA | TRBJ2-1 | TRBV6-5 | NA | CASSYRQHGRNEQFF | TGTGCCAGCAGTTATAGGCAGCATGGACGGAATGAGCAGTTCTTC
NA | TRBJ1-5 | TRBV5-8 | NA | CASSLNSYQPQHF | TGTGCCAGCAGCTTGAATTCGTATCAGCCCCAGCATTTT
NA | TRBJ2-3 | TRBV7-8 | NA | CASSLAQGGDTQYF | TGTGCCAGCAGCTTAGCCCAAGGGGGGGATACGCAGTATTTT
NA | TRBJ1-5 | TRBV19 | NA | CASSSIGTPLEKPQHF | TGTGCCAGTAGCTCGATCGGGACACCCCTGGAGAAGCCCCAGCATTTT
once | TRBJ2-7 | TRBV5-1 | NA | CASSLEGTGFGEQYF | TGCGCCAGCAGCTTGGAGGGGACCGGCTTTGGAGAGCAGTACTTC
NA | TRBJ1-4 | TRBV4-1 | NA | CASSQESRIEKLFF | TGCGCCAGCAGCCAAGAGTCGAGGATTGAAAAACTGTTTTTT
NA | TRBJ1-2 | TRBV2 | NA | CASSEPGYGYTF | TGTGCCAGCAGTGAGCCGGGGTATGGCTACACCTTC
NA | TRBJ2-2 | TRBV5-4 | NA | CASSLIYTGELFF | TGTGCCAGCAGCTTGATCTACACCGGGGAGCTGTTTTTT
few | TRBJ2-7 | TRBV11-2 | TRBD1 | CASSPIRGATGVLYEQYF | TGTGCCAGCAGCCCAATACGGGGCGCGACAGGGGTTTTGTACGAGCAGTACTTC
NA | TRBJ2-2 | TRBV29-1 | TRBD2 | CSVSAGAGELFF | TGCAGCGTATCGGCGGGGGCCGGGGAGCTGTTTTTT
NA | TRBJ2-3 | TRBV19 | TRBD2 | CASSGPGTSGKHTQYF | TGTGCCAGTAGTGGGCCCGGGACTAGCGGGAAGCATACGCAGTATTTT
NA | TRBJ2-1 | TRBV19 | NA | CASSLVGGAGNEQFF | TGTGCCAGTAGTCTCGTGGGCGGGGCGGGGAATGAGCAGTTCTTC
once | TRBJ1-1 | TRBV6-1 | NA | CASSSTGTEAFF | TGTGCCAGCAGTTCCACGGGCACTGAAGCTTTCTTT
NA | TRBJ2-2 | TRBV5-1 | NA | CASSLMGSDTGELFF | TGCGCCAGCAGCTTGATGGGCAGCGACACCGGGGAGCTGTTTTTT
NA | TRBJ2-7 | TRBV15 | TRBD2 | CATSSGGDSYEQYF | TGTGCCACCAGCAGCGGGGGGGACTCCTACGAGCAGTACTTC
NA | TRBJ1-3 | TRBV5-1 | NA | CASSLASELGNTIYF | TGCGCCAGCAGCTTGGCGTCGGAGCTTGGAAACACCATATATTTT
NA | TRBJ2-7 | TRBV2 | NA | CASSERRRSSYEQYF | TGTGCCAGCAGTGAGAGGCGGAGGTCCTCCTACGAGCAGTACTTC
NA | TRBJ2-1 | TRBV7-2 | NA | CASSLAGRVNEQFF | TGTGCCAGCAGCTTAGCGGGCAGGGTCAATGAGCAGTTCTTC
NA | TRBJ2-7 | TRBV2 | NA | CASSLREGYEQYF | TGTGCCAGCAGCCTCAGGGAAGGCTACGAGCAGTACTTC
NA | TRBJ2-3 | TRBV6-5 | NA | CASRLQGSTDTQYF | TGTGCCAGCAGACTACAGGGAAGCACAGATACGCAGTATTTT
NA | TRBJ2-7 | TRBV6-5 | TRBD2 | CATRSAGPPYEQYF | TGTGCCACCCGATCAGCGGGACCCCCGTACGAGCAGTACTTC
NA | TRBJ1-1 | TRBV4-3 | NA | CASSRGDVRNEAFF | TGCGCCAGCAGCCGGGGTGACGTACGGAATGAAGCTTTCTTT
NA | TRBJ1-1 | TRBV5-1 | NA | CASSFVVEQGGTEAFF | TGCGCCAGCAGCTTTGTGGTGGAACAGGGAGGCACTGAAGCTTTCTTT
NA | TRBJ1-1 | TRBV30 | NA | CAWSRQLNTEAFF | TGTGCCTGGAGTCGACAGTTGAACACTGAAGCTTTCTTT
NA | TRBJ2-6 | TRBV7-8 | NA | CASSSLLGANVLTF | TGTGCCAGCAGCTCCCTTCTTGGGGCCAACGTCCTGACTTTC
NA | TRBJ1-1 | TRBV5-1 | TRBD1 | CASGYSRTGATEAFF | TGCGCCAGCGGCTACTCCAGGACAGGGGCTACTGAAGCTTTCTTT